The 13 T cell receptor beta chains below were found in one sample sequenced in a study of T cells after somatic rescue of genetic block. Data came from immunoSEQ multiplex PCR; TCRdb stores just in-frame clones and leaves some out. The data show 100,000 to 120,000 clones, about nine tenths seen once. The specimen sequenced was peripheral blood mononuclear cells (PBMCs). The receptors come from a woman younger than 30.

This clone appeared once. J is TRBJ1-3 and V is TRBV29-1; D is uncertain. The CDR3 runs 12 residues. The V gene lost 4 bases and the J gene lost 3 bases, with 7 bases spanning the gap. Germline V gene lookup returns CDR1 SQVTM and CDR2 ANQGSEA. The CDR3 coding sequence is TGCAGCGTTGTTGCCTTTGGAAACACCATATATTTT. Translated, it gives CSVVAFGNTIYF. The whole variable domain, filled in from reference TRBV29-1 and TRBJ1-3, reads SAVISQKPSRDICQRGTSLTIQCQVDSQVTMMFWYRQQPGQSLTLIATANQGSEATYESGFVIDKFPISRPNLTFSTLTVSNMSPEDSSIYLCSVVAFGNTIYFGEGSWLTVV.

The V gene is TRBV7-3, the J gene TRBJ2-5; no clear D. V shed 0 bases and J shed 5 bases, with 7 bases lying between them. The germline V gene encodes CDR1 SGHTA and CDR2 FQGTGA. The CDR3 contains 13 residues. The CDR3 sequence: CASSLTRLETQYF. For the CDR3, the DNA is TGTGCCAGCAGCTTAACGCGGTTGGAGACCCAGTACTTC.

J is TRBJ2-7 and V is TRBV27, with 9 bases fitting TRBD2. Germline-derived CDR1 and CDR2 are MNHEY and SMNVEV (reference sequence). The CDR3 sequence is 13 residues long. V gave up 2 bases and J gave up 4 bases; unmatched junction bases: 0. The CDR3 sequence: CASSLAGGYEQYF. CDR3 DNA: TGTGCCAGCAGTTTAGCGGGGGGGTACGAGCAGTACTTC.

The J gene is TRBJ1-5, the V gene TRBV7-3, with D possibly TRBD1 on 6 matching bases. The CDR3 is 16 amino acids. The V gene's germline CDR1 is SGHTA and CDR2 FQGTGA. The V end was cut by 4 bases, the J end by 0 bases, with 13 bases between. In DNA, the CDR3 is TGTGCCAGCAGCTCGCGGACAGTTAATAGCAATCAGCCCCAGCATTTT. It is translated as CASSSRTVNSNQPQHF.

The V call is TRBV6-5, the J call TRBJ2-1, with unresolved D. Germline CDR1 MNHEY, CDR2 SVGAGI. Trimming removed 8 bases from V and 4 bases from J, with 18 bases in between. The CDR3 extends over 15 amino acids. CDR3 in DNA: TGTGCCAGCGGGAAAAGGTCCCCTCGATACAATGAGCAGTTCTTC. This sequence encodes CASGKRSPRYNEQFF.

The chain employs TRBV25-1 and TRBJ2-6, with 7 positions matching TRBD2. Per the germline V gene, CDR1 is MGHDK and CDR2 is SYGVNS. V shed 7 bases, J shed 0 bases, and the junction held 6 bases outside the gene matches. The CDR3 runs 16 residues. The CDR3 reads CASTRRGGSGANVLTF. The CDR3 nucleotides read TGTGCCAGCACCCGACGCGGGGGCTCTGGGGCCAACGTCCTGACTTTC.

The chain combines TRBV7-3 with TRBJ2-1; 9 nucleotides align to TRBD2. This CDR3 has 12 residues. The ends lost 9 bases at V and 5 bases at J; junction bases unmatched: 2. Per the germline V gene, CDR1 is SGHTA and CDR2 is FQGTGA. Here the CDR3 DNA reads TGTGCCAGAGGGACTAGCCACAATGAGCAGTTCTTC. Its protein product is CARGTSHNEQFF.

This clone was observed a handful of times. This rearrangement joins TRBV29-1 to TRBJ2-7, with TRBD1 matching over 9 bases. Germline V CDR1 and CDR2: SQVTM, ANQGSEA. The length of the CDR3 is 12 residues. J lost 5 bases, V lost 1 base, and 0 bases had no gene match. This CDR3 is CSVEGTGDEQYF. The CDR3 nucleotides are TGCAGCGTTGAAGGGACAGGGGACGAGCAGTACTTC.

This chain joins TRBV7-9 and TRBJ2-7; D remains ambiguous. Germline V CDR1 and CDR2: SEHNR, FQNEAQ (reference sequence). CDR3 length equals 12 residues. Trimming left V 2 bases short and J 3 bases short, with 5 bases between. The DNA of the CDR3 is TGTGCCAGCAGCTTACACAACTACGAGCAGTACTTC. This sequence encodes CASSLHNYEQYF. The full variable domain, in which reference TRBV7-9 and TRBJ2-7 provide the parts outside the CDR3, is DTGVSQNPRHKITKRGQNVTFRCDPISEHNRLYWYRQTLGQGPEFLTYFQNEAQLEKSRLLSDRFSAERPKGSFSTLEIQRTEQGDSAMYLCASSLHNYEQYFGPGTRLTVT.

The genes are TRBV5-4 and TRBJ2-5, with D uncertain. The V end lost 4 bases, the J end lost 4 bases, and 11 bases lay between the germline ends. CDR3 length: 13 amino acids. CDR1 and CDR2 (germline): SGHNT, YYREEE (reference sequence). This chain's CDR3 is CASSPWTGETQYF. In DNA form, the CDR3 reads TGTGCCAGCAGCCCGTGGACCGGAGAGACCCAGTACTTC.

The chain combines TRBV28 with TRBJ2-5; 7 positions match TRBD1. The CDR3 sequence is 15 residues long. Germline CDR1 reads MDHEN; CDR2 reads SYDVKM. With V trimmed by 6 bases and J by 1 base, 8 bases remained unmatched. CDR3 amino acids: CASSSQDRPQETQYF. The DNA of the CDR3 is TGTGCCAGCAGCTCCCAGGACAGGCCCCAAGAGACCCAGTACTTC.

The gene calls are TRBV29-1 and TRBJ1-2, with TRBD1 as a possible D gene (6 bases). Germline V gene lookup returns CDR1 SQVTM and CDR2 ANQGSEA. The CDR3 is made up of 13 amino acids. Trimming pared 5 bases from V and 2 bases from J, leaving 12 bases between. The CDR3 here is CSVSGGVNYGYTF. DNA for the CDR3: TGCAGCGTTTCGGGGGGCGTGAACTATGGCTACACCTTC.

The chain combines TRBV7-8 with TRBJ1-1; a weak D match, TRBD1 (6 bases). Germline CDR1 reads SGHVS; CDR2 reads FQNEAQ. Trimming removed 2 bases from V and 5 bases from J, with 15 bases in between. The CDR3 covers 15 residues. The CDR3, as DNA: TGTGCCAGCAGCTTAACGGGGGGGGGCACAACTGAAGCTTTCTTT. Translated: CASSLTGGGTTEAFF.